This T cell receptor beta chain is from a study of blood T cell repertoires in COVID-19. In the authors' methods: Estimated nucleated cell counts came from reference gene primer amplification. TCRdb keeps only in-frame clones here, not all; method: immunoSEQ multiplex PCR. Clone size and the V and J calls come from that table; the DNA yielded D and trimming. Of under 250,000 clones detected, almost 90% appear once; the ten largest clones hold 2.7%. Trimming took off 1 base at V and 4 bases at J, with 8 bases between the two ends. Germline CDR1 is SNHLY and CDR2 is FYNNEI. CDR3 size: 14 residues. V gene TRBV2 combines with J gene TRBJ1-5, with D uncertain. The material sequenced was peripheral blood. This TCR came from a woman aged 55-69 years with acute or convalescent COVID-19. The CDR3 DNA follows: TGTGCCAGCAGTGAAGTTAACAGAAATCAGCCCCAGCATTTT. Translated: CASSEVNRNQPQHF.